The clone carrying this T cell receptor beta chain turned up a few times. CDR3 length: 15 residues. The germline V gene encodes CDR1 LGHDT and CDR2 YNNKEL (reference sequence). With 4 bases removed from V and 4 bases from J, the gap between germline ends came to 16 bases. Original data processing: Estimation of nucleated cell counts was performed using reference gene primer amplification. Profiled with immunoSEQ multiplex PCR; TCRdb holds only in-frame clones, not every one. V, J and clone size were drawn from that table, and D and trimming were deduced from the DNA. Among 250,000 to 300,000 clones listed, under 90% were seen once. This entry is derived from a study of blood T cell repertoires in COVID-19. The wider study: The analysed material was cDNA or gDNA that came from T cells, B-cell-depleted T cells, or PBMCs.

The receptor's source is a woman aged 55-69 years with active or convalescent COVID-19. The sequencing sample was made of peripheral blood. The chain recombines TRBV3-1 (or the pseudogene TRBV3-2) with TRBJ1-1; D uncertain. The CDR3 DNA follows: TGTGCCAGCAGCCGCCTGGAGGGCCGGGGCACTGAAGCTTTCTTT. Translation gives CASSRLEGRGTEAFF.